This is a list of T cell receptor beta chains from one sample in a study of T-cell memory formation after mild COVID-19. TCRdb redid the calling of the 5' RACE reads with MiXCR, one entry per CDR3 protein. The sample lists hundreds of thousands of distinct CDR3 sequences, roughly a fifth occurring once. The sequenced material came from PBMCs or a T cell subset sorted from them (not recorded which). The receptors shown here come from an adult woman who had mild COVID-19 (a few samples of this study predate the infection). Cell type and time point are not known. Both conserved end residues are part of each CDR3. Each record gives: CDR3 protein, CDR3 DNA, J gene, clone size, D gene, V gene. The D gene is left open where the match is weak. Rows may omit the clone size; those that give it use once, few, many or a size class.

CDR3aa: CATSRDNGGEEQYF
CDR3nt: TGTGCCACCAGCAGAGATAATGGGGGAGAAGAGCAGTACTTC
j_gene: TRBJ2-7
abundance: -
d_gene: -
v_gene: TRBV15

CDR3aa: CASSLGVAANTEAFF
CDR3nt: TGCGCCAGCAGCTTGGGGGTGGCAGCGAACACTGAAGCTTTCTTT
j_gene: TRBJ1-1
abundance: -
d_gene: -
v_gene: TRBV5-1

CDR3aa: CASSLGTSGKTQYF
CDR3nt: TGTGCCAGCTCACTAGGGACTAGCGGGAAGACCCAGTACTTC
j_gene: TRBJ2-5
abundance: -
d_gene: TRBD2
v_gene: TRBV18

CDR3aa: CASSLEVWSGYTF
CDR3nt: TGTGCCAGCAGCTTAGAGGTTTGGAGTGGCTACACCTTC
j_gene: TRBJ1-2
abundance: -
d_gene: -
v_gene: TRBV7-2

CDR3aa: CASSSSGRAPNEQFF
CDR3nt: TGTGCCAGCAGTTCCAGTGGGAGGGCCCCCAATGAGCAGTTCTTC
j_gene: TRBJ2-1
abundance: many
d_gene: TRBD2
v_gene: TRBV12-3/TRBV12-4

CDR3aa: CASSLASGRSGEQYF
CDR3nt: TGTGCCAGCAGCCTCGCTAGCGGGAGGAGTGGCGAGCAGTACTTC
j_gene: TRBJ2-7
abundance: -
d_gene: TRBD2
v_gene: TRBV7-9

CDR3aa: CASSIGRVGDYEQYF
CDR3nt: TGTGCCAGTAGTATCGGCCGGGTCGGGGACTACGAGCAGTACTTC
j_gene: TRBJ2-7
abundance: -
d_gene: -
v_gene: TRBV19

CDR3aa: CASSLLGTEAFF
CDR3nt: TGTGCCAGCAGTTTATTGGGGACTGAAGCTTTCTTT
j_gene: TRBJ1-1
abundance: many
d_gene: -
v_gene: TRBV12-3/TRBV12-4

CDR3aa: CAWTVDSSDEQFF
CDR3nt: TGTGCCTGGACCGTAGACAGCTCGGATGAGCAGTTCTTC
j_gene: TRBJ2-1
abundance: few
d_gene: -
v_gene: TRBV30

CDR3aa: CAISDVTSGEVGYEQYF
CDR3nt: TGTGCCATCAGTGATGTGACTAGCGGGGAGGTAGGCTACGAGCAGTACTTC
j_gene: TRBJ2-7
abundance: -
d_gene: TRBD2
v_gene: TRBV10-3

CDR3aa: CASRPQGRDGYTF
CDR3nt: TGTGCCAGTAGGCCTCAGGGGCGGGATGGCTACACCTTC
j_gene: TRBJ1-2
abundance: -
d_gene: -
v_gene: TRBV19

CDR3aa: CATSIKDRRFSGGTDTQYF
CDR3nt: TGTGCCACCAGTATTAAGGACAGGCGATTTTCTGGGGGCACAGATACGCAGTATTTT
j_gene: TRBJ2-3
abundance: -
d_gene: TRBD1
v_gene: TRBV24-1

CDR3aa: CAIWGTGELFF
CDR3nt: TGTGCCATCTGGGGGACCGGGGAGCTGTTTTTT
j_gene: TRBJ2-2
abundance: -
d_gene: -
v_gene: TRBV6-2/TRBV6-3

CDR3aa: CASSLGSGESNYGYTF
CDR3nt: TGCGCCAGCAGCCTGGGTTCGGGAGAGTCAAACTATGGCTACACCTTC
j_gene: TRBJ1-2
abundance: -
d_gene: -
v_gene: TRBV5-1

CDR3aa: CASSQGGAWNEQFF
CDR3nt: TGCGCCAGCAGCCAAGGTGGGGCCTGGAATGAGCAGTTCTTC
j_gene: TRBJ2-1
abundance: -
d_gene: -
v_gene: TRBV4-3

CDR3aa: CASSSDLARHEQYF
CDR3nt: TGTGCCAGCAGCTCCGACTTAGCCAGGCACGAGCAGTACTTC
j_gene: TRBJ2-7
abundance: -
d_gene: -
v_gene: TRBV7-9

CDR3aa: CASSSIPKGEQFF
CDR3nt: TGTGCCAGCAGCTCCATCCCAAAGGGTGAGCAGTTCTTC
j_gene: TRBJ2-1
abundance: -
d_gene: -
v_gene: TRBV7-7

CDR3aa: CATSPGLGTEAFF
CDR3nt: TGTGCCACCAGCCCAGGGTTGGGCACTGAAGCTTTCTTT
j_gene: TRBJ1-1
abundance: few
d_gene: -
v_gene: TRBV24-1

CDR3aa: CASSFLAGGIDTQYF
CDR3nt: TGTGCCAGCAGTTTTTTAGCGGGGGGAATAGATACGCAGTATTTT
j_gene: TRBJ2-3
abundance: -
d_gene: TRBD2
v_gene: TRBV6-5